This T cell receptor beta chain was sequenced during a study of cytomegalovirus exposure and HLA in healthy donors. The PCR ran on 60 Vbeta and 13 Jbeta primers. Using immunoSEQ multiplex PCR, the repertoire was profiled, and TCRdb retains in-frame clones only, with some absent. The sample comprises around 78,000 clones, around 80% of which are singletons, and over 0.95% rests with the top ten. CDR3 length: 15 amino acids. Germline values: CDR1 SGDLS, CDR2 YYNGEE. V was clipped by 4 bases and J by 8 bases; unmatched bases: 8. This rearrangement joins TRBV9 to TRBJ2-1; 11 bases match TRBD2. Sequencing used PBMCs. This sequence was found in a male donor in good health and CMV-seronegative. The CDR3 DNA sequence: TGTGCCAGCAGCCCGCGACTAGCGGGAAGGTATGAGCAGTTCTTC. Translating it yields CASSPRLAGRYEQFF.